A single sample gave rise to the 11 T cell receptor beta chains below, sequenced in a study of T cell responses to AZD1222 COVID-19 vaccine. Produced via immunoSEQ multiplex PCR; TCRdb's table is partial and in-frame only. The table lists about 70,000 clones, about nine tenths of them singletons. Sequences were derived from peripheral blood, sampled 28 days after the second AZD1222 dose. These receptors were collected from an adult who received the AZD1222 COVID-19 vaccine.

V usage is TRBV5-4 and J usage is TRBJ1-2; possibly TRBD1 for D (6 bases). The CDR3 totals 16 residues. The germline V and J ends were trimmed by 7 bases and 8 bases, with 27 bases remaining between them. Germline V CDR1 and CDR2: SGHNT, YYREEE (reference sequence). DNA for the CDR3: TGTGCCAGCCTCGGCAGCGGGGGGGCGCCAATTGGAGGCTACACCTTC. Its translation is CASLGSGGAPIGGYTF.

As concerns this clone: An end of the junction differs from the germline gene, which may be a read error. The CDR3 region has the DNA TGCGCCAGCAGCTCAGGACAGGGCACACATACGCAGTATTTT. Its protein is CASSSGQGTHTQYF. V and J are TRBV5-1 and TRBJ2-3; 8 bases line up with TRBD1. The CDR3 is 14 amino acids. The germline CDR1 and CDR2 sequences are SGHRS and YFSETQ.

The CDR3 here is CASSTTSGDADTQYF. The CDR3 DNA reads TGTGCCAGCAGCACGACTAGCGGGGACGCAGATACGCAGTATTTT. The chain recombines TRBV7-3 with TRBJ2-3, with 11 bases identical to TRBD2. CDR3 size: 15 residues. CDR1 is SGHTA and CDR2 is FQGTGA in the germline V gene. J gave up 4 bases and V 5 bases, and 5 bases lay outside the gene matches.

The chain uses TRBV25-1 and TRBJ2-3; D gene uncertain. This CDR3 is built from 14 residues. Germline CDR1 and CDR2: MGHDK and SYGVNS. The V and J ends lost 3 bases and 1 base respectively, with 8 bases between them. The CDR3 bases are TGTGCCAGCAGTGAGTTAACTGGCACAGATACGCAGTATTTT. This gives the protein CASSELTGTDTQYF.

The genes are TRBV4-1 and TRBJ1-3; 9 bases line up with TRBD1. V shed 4 bases, J shed 4 bases, and the junction held 14 bases outside the gene matches. Germline CDR1 reads MGHRA; CDR2 reads YSYEKL. This CDR3 spans 18 amino acids. Here the CDR3 DNA reads TGCGCCAGCAGCCCCTCCTTTGGGGGACAGGGAAGAGGAAACACCATATATTTT. This sequence encodes CASSPSFGGQGRGNTIYF.

This chain connects TRBV7-3 to TRBJ2-5; 8 bases agree with TRBD2. The V segment lost 1 base and the J segment 2 bases; nucleotides outside the gene matches: 3. This CDR3 has 15 amino acids. Germline V CDR1 and CDR2: SGHTA, FQGTGA. The CDR3 sequence is CASSLMSGGQETQYF. In DNA, the CDR3 is TGTGCCAGCAGCTTAATGAGCGGGGGACAAGAGACCCAGTACTTC.

V usage is TRBV7-9 and J usage is TRBJ2-7; D may be TRBD1 (5 bases). V shed 2 bases and J shed 0 bases, with 8 bases lying between them. Germline V gives CDR1 SEHNR, CDR2 FQNEAQ (reference sequence). The CDR3 loop spans 14 amino acids. The CDR3 DNA is TGTGCCAGCAGCTTATCGCAGGGCTCCTACGAGCAGTACTTC. It codes for CASSLSQGSYEQYF.

V gene TRBV24-1 combines with J gene TRBJ2-1; D is uncertain. Germline V lookup: CDR1 KGHDR, CDR2 SFDVKD. V dropped 1 base and J dropped 8 bases, with 8 bases sitting between them. CDR3 length: 13 residues. Here the CDR3 DNA reads TGTGCCACCAGTGATTTATTCCACGATGAGCAGTTCTTC. It yields the protein CATSDLFHDEQFF.

The gene calls are TRBV5-5 and TRBJ1-1; D may be TRBD1 (5 bases). Germline V gene lookup returns CDR1 SGHKS and CDR2 YYEKEE (reference sequence). V was pared by 2 bases and J by 7 bases, with 9 bases between. CDR3 size: 12 residues. This chain's CDR3 is CASSLGEVEAFF. CDR3 bases: TGTGCCAGCAGCTTAGGGGAGGTTGAAGCTTTCTTT.

V is TRBV9 and J is TRBJ2-5; 8 positions agree with TRBD1. The junction had 11 bases not matched to a gene; V was cut back by 4 bases and J by 3 bases. The CDR3 is 16 amino acids. CDR1 is SGDLS, CDR2 YYNGEE, per germline. CDR3: CASSSTVGGQEETQYF. The CDR3 nucleotides read TGTGCCAGCAGCTCCACAGTAGGGGGACAGGAAGAGACCCAGTACTTC.

The chain carries TRBV7-8 and TRBJ1-4, with a tentative D call TRBD1 (5 bases). This CDR3 contains 13 residues. Germline V CDR1 and CDR2: SGHVS, FQNEAQ. Trimming cost V 5 bases and J 6 bases, with 10 bases left between them. This chain's CDR3 is CASSLGHYEKLFF. The CDR3 nucleotides read TGTGCCAGCAGCCTTGGACACTATGAAAAACTGTTTTTT.